At least ten counts were recorded for the clone carrying this T cell receptor (beta chain). This entry belongs to a study of T cells in Graves' hyperthyroidism and ophthalmopathy. Amplified TCR beta CDR3 regions came from RNA transcripts. HTBI primers were the set used in a first-round RT-PCR of the TCR CDR3. TCRdb reprocessed the multiplex PCR reads via MiXCR and lists one record per CDR3 protein. The sample has some 500,000 distinct CDR3 sequences; approximately 15% are singletons. V shed 4 bases, J shed 3 bases, and the junction held 2 bases outside the gene matches. The CDR3 consists of 13 residues. The germline gives CDR1 ENHRY, CDR2 SYGVKD. Absent ophthalmopathy progression within 18 months defined stable Graves' hyperthyroidism. The source of the PBMCs was 10 ml of fresh peripheral blood.

J is TRBJ1-2 and V is TRBV10-3; TRBD1 matches at 7 bases. The receptor comes from a woman aged 18-35 years with Graves' hyperthyroidism. Input material: blood. The CDR3 loop is CAISGDSYYGYTF. The CDR3 DNA follows: TGTGCCATCAGTGGGGACAGCTACTATGGCTACACCTTC.